This entry describes one T cell receptor (beta chain). Per the original data handling: Reference gene primer amplification gave estimated nucleated cell counts. Sequencing used immunoSEQ multiplex PCR; TCRdb keeps in-frame clones, though not all of them. V and J calls and clone size are given by that table; D and trimming were obtained from the DNA. Of fewer than 300,000 clones detected, roughly nine tenths appear once; the ten largest clones hold around 9.5%. Trimming removed 3 bases from V and 1 base from J, with 18 bases in between. CDR1 and CDR2 (germline): SGHVS, FQNEAQ. This CDR3 is built from 18 residues. These data originate in a study of blood T cell repertoires in COVID-19. Across the study: Acute and convalescent COVID-19 specimens originated in the United States, Italy and Spain. PBMCs, B-cell-depleted T cells, or T cells provided the cDNA or gDNA that made up the material.

This chain joins TRBV7-8 and TRBJ2-2; a possible D gene is TRBD1 (6 bases). The sequence was collected from a man aged 35 to 55 who had recovered from COVID-19. Sequencing was carried out using peripheral blood. In nucleotides, the CDR3 is TGTGCCAGCAGCTTCAGGGGCCAGACAAGGGGGAACACCGGGGAGCTGTTTTTT. Its translation is CASSFRGQTRGNTGELFF.